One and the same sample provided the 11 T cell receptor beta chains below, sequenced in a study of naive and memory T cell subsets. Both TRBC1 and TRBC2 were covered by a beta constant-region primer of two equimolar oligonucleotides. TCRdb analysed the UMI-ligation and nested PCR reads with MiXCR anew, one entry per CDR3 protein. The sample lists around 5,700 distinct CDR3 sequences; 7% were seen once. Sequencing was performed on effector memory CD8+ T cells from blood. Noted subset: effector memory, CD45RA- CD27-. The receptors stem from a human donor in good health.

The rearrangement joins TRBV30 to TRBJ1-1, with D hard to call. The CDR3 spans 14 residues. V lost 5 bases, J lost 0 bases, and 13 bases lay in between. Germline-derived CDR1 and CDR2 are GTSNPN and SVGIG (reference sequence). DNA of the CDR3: TGTGCCTGGGACGAAGGCCGCATGAACACTGAAGCTTTCTTT. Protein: CAWDEGRMNTEAFF.

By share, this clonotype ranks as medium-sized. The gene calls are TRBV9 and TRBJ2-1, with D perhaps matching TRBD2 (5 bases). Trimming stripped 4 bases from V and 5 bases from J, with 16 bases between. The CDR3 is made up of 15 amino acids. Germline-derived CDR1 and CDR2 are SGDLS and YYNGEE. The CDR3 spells CASSFSPGLDNEQFF. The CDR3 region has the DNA TGTGCCAGCAGCTTCAGCCCTGGACTCGACAATGAGCAGTTCTTC. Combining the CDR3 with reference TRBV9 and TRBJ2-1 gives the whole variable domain DSGVTQTPKHLITATGQRVTLRCSPRSGDLSVYWYQQSLDQGLQFLIQYYNGEERAKGNILERFSAQQFPDLHSELNLSSLELGDSALYFCASSFSPGLDNEQFFGPGTRLTVL.

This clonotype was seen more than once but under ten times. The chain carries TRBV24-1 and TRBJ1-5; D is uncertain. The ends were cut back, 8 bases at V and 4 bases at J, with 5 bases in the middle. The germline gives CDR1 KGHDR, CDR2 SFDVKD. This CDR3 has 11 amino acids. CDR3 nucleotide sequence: TGTGCCACCAATATTAATCAGCCCCAGCATTTT. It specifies CATNINQPQHF.

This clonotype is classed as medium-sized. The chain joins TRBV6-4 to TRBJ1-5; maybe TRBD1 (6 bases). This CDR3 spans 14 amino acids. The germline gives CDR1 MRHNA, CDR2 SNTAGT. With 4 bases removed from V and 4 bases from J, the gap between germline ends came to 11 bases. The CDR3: CASSAGGANQPQHF. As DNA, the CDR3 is TGTGCCAGCAGTGCCGGGGGGGCAAATCAGCCCCAGCATTTT.

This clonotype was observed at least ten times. CDR3 sequence: CSADGTMMNTEAFF. CDR3 DNA: TGCAGCGCCGACGGAACTATGATGAACACTGAAGCTTTCTTT. The chain joins TRBV29-1 to TRBJ1-1; D is unresolved. Deletions cut 7 bases from V and 0 bases from J, with 15 bases between. This CDR3 contains 14 residues. Germline V gives CDR1 SQVTM, CDR2 ANQGSEA. Drawing the rest from reference TRBV29-1 and TRBJ1-1, the complete variable domain is SAVISQKPSRDICQRGTSLTIQCQVDSQVTMMFWYRQQPGQSLTLIATANQGSEATYESGFVIDKFPISRPNLTFSTLTVSNMSPEDSSIYLCSADGTMMNTEAFFGQGTRLTVV.

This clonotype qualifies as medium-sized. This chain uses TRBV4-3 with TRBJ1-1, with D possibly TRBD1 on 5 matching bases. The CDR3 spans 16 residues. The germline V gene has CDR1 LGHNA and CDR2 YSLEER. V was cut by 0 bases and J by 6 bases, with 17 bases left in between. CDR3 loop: CASSQDVQGGPSEAFF. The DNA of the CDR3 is TGCGCCAGCAGCCAAGACGTCCAGGGAGGACCGTCTGAAGCTTTCTTT.

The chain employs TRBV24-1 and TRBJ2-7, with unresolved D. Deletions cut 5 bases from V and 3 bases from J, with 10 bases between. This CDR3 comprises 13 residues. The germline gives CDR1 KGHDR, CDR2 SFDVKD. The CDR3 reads CATSADIGYEQYF. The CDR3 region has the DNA TGTGCCACCAGTGCCGACATCGGCTACGAGCAGTACTTC.

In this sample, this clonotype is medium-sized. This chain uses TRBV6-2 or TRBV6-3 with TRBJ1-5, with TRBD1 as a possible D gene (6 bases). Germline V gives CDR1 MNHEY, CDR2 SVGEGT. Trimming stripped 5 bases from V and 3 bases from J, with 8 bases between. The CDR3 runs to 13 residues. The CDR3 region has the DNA TGTGCCAGCAGTCGACAGGACAATCAGCCCCAGCATTTT. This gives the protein CASSRQDNQPQHF.

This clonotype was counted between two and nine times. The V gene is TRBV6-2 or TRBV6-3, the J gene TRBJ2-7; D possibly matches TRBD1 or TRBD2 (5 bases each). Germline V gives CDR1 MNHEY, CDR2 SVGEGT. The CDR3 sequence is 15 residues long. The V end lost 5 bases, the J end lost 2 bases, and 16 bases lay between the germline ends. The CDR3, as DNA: TGTGCCAGCAGTCTAGACAGACTAACCACCTACGAGCAGTACTTC. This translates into CASSLDRLTTYEQYF.

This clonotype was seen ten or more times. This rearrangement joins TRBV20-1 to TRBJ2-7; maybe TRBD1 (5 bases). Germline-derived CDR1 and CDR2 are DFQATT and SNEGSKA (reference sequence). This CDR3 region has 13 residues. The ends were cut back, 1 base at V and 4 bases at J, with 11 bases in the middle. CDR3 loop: CSARGGRDYEQYF. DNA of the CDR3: TGCAGTGCTAGAGGCGGCAGGGATTACGAGCAGTACTTC.

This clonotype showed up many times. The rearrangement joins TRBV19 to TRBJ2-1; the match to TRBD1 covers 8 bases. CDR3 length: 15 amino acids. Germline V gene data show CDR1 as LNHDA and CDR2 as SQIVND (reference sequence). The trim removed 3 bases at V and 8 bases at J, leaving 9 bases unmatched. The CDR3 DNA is TGTGCCAGTAGTATTCGGGACAGGCAAAACTATGAGCAGTTCTTC. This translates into CASSIRDRQNYEQFF.